One TCR beta chain is described in this entry. Per germline, CDR1 LGHNA and CDR2 YNFKEQ. The V gene lost 0 bases and the J gene lost 14 bases, with 14 bases spanning the gap. This CDR3 has 13 amino acids. Libraries were prepared by immunoSEQ multiplex PCR; TCRdb keeps only in-frame clonotypes and omits some of them. The table includes around 170,000 clones, 90% detected once. The sample comes from a study of control samples from healthy donors and cancer patients. The receptor was derived from a woman in her fifties or sixties in good health. The chain employs TRBV4-2 and TRBJ2-1; TRBD2 might be the D (6 bases). Material for sequencing was blood. CDR3: CASSQEIGPGEFF. CDR3 coding DNA: TGTGCCAGCAGCCAAGAAATAGGCCCGGGGGAGTTCTTC.